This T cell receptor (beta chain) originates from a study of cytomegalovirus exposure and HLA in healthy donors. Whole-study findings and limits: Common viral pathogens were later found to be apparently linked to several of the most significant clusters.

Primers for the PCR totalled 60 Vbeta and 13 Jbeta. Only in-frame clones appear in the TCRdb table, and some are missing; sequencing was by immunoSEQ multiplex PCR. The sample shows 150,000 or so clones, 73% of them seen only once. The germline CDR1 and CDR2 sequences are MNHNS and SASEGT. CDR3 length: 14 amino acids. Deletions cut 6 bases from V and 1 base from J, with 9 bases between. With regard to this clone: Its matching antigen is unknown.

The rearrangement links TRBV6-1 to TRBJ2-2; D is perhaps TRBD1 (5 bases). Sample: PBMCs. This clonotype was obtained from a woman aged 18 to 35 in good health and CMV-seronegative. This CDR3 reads CASSRDRNTGELFF. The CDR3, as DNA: TGTGCCAGCAGCAGAGACAGGAACACCGGGGAGCTGTTTTTT.